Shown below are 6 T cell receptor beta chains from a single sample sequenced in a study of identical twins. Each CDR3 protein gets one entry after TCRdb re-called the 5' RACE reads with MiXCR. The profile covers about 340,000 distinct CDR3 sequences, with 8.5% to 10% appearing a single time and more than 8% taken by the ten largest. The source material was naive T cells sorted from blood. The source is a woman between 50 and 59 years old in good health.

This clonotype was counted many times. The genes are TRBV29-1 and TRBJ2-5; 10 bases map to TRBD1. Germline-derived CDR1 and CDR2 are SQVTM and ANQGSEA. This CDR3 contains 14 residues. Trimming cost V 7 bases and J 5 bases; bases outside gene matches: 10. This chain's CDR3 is CSAGQGTREETQYF. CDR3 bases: TGCAGCGCGGGACAGGGGACCAGAGAGGAGACCCAGTACTTC.

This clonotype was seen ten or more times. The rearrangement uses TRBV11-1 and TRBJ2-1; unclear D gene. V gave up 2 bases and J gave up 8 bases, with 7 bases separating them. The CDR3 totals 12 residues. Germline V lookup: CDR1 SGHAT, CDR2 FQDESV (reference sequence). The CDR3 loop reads CASSLYGYEQFF. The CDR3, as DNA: TGTGCCAGCAGCTTATACGGATATGAGCAGTTCTTC.

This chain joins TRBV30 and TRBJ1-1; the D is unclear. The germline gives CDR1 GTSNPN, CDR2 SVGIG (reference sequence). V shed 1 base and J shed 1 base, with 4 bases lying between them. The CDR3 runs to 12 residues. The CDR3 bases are TGTGCCTGGAGTGAGTGGAACACTGAAGCTTTCTTT. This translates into CAWSEWNTEAFF.

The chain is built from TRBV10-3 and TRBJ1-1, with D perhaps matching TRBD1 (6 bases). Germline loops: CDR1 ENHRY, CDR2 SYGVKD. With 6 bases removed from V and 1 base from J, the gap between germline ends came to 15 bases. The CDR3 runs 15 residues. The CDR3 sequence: CAIRAETGKNTEAFF. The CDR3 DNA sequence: TGTGCCATCAGGGCCGAAACAGGGAAGAACACTGAAGCTTTCTTT.

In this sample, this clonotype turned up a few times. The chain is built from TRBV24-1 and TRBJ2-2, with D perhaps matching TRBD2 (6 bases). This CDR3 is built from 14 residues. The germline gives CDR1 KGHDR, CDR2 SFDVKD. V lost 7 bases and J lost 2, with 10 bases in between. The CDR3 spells CATSGTLNTGELFF. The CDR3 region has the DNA TGTGCCACCAGCGGGACTCTTAACACCGGGGAGCTGTTTTTT.

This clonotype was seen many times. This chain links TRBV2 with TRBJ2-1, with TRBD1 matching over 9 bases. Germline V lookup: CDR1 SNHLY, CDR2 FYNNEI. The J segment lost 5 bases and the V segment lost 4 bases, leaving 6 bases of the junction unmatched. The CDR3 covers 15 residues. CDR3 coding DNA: TGTGCCAGCAGTGGATATGGGACAGGGAACAATGAGCAGTTCTTC. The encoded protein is CASSGYGTGNNEQFF.